These 26 T cell receptor beta chains were sequenced from one sample in a study of spatial heterogeneity in lung cancer. Study findings and constraints: Mutation counts in tumors were tracked by counts of expanded intratumoral alpha and beta TCRs.

These receptors' antigens are unknown. Using its own MiXCR run on the 5' RACE reads, TCRdb lists one record per CDR3 protein. The top ten hold more than 8% of the sample, which has roughly 4,200 distinct CDR3 sequences, 7.5% to 9.5% seen once. As for time point: sample taken at primary tumor resection. The sequencing used lung tumor tissue, collected at surgery. These receptors were collected from a male donor with early-stage non-small cell lung cancer.

Relative to its sample, this clonotype is large. This rearrangement joins TRBV6-5 to TRBJ2-3, with TRBD2 identical over 8 bases. Per the germline V gene, CDR1 is MNHEY and CDR2 is SVGAGI. This CDR3 is built from 16 residues. V was clipped by 2 bases and J by 1 base; unmatched bases: 5. The CDR3 here is CASSYGGRYGTDTQYF. The CDR3 coding sequence is TGTGCCAGCAGTTACGGCGGGAGGTACGGCACAGATACGCAGTATTTT.

This clonotype rates as medium-sized. The chain combines TRBV20-1 with TRBJ2-5; D might be TRBD1 (6 bases). The germline gives CDR1 DFQATT, CDR2 SNEGSKA (reference sequence). Trimming removed 6 bases at V and 3 bases at J, with 20 bases between. The length of the CDR3 is 15 residues. CDR3: CSALGQGGGKETQYF. The CDR3 coding sequence is TGCAGTGCCCTGGGCCAAGGGGGTGGGAAAGAGACCCAGTACTTC.

By sample share, this clonotype is medium-sized (0.01 to 0.1%). J is TRBJ1-1 and V is TRBV5-1, with no clear D. The V and J ends lost 3 bases and 4 bases respectively, with 13 bases between them. The CDR3 has 14 amino acids. Germline CDR1 reads SGHRS; CDR2 reads YFSETQ. The CDR3 DNA reads as TGCGCCAGCAGCTGGGCCGGGAGTCGCACTGAAGCTTTCTTT. It codes for CASSWAGSRTEAFF. The full variable domain, rest sourced from reference TRBV5-1 and TRBJ1-1, is KAGVTQTPRYLIKTRGQQVTLSCSPISGHRSVSWYQQTPGQGLQFLFEYFSETQRNKGNFPGRFSGRQFSNSRSEMNVSTLELGDSALYLCASSWAGSRTEAFFGQGTRLTVV.

The chain employs TRBV7-3 and TRBJ2-1; 7 bases match TRBD2. Germline V gene sequence: CDR1 SGHTA, CDR2 FQGTGA. The CDR3 length is 15 residues. Losses at the gene ends were 1 base for V and 7 bases for J; bases not matched to a gene: 7. CDR3 sequence (DNA): TGTGCCAGCAGCTTAAGGGCGGGAGCCGTAAATGAGCAGTTCTTC. This codes for CASSLRAGAVNEQFF.

This clonotype is medium-sized. The chain recombines TRBV5-4 with TRBJ2-1, with D unclear. Deletions cut 0 bases from V and 7 bases from J, with 5 bases between. The CDR3 covers 12 residues. From germline, CDR1 is SGHNT and CDR2 YYREEE (reference sequence). CDR3 amino acids: CASSLGSNEQFF. CDR3 bases: TGTGCCAGCAGCTTGGGCAGTAATGAGCAGTTCTTC. Supplemented by reference TRBV5-4 and TRBJ2-1, the full variable domain reads ETGVTQSPTHLIKTRGQQVTLRCSSQSGHNTVSWYQQALGQGPQFIFQYYREEENGRGNFPPRFSGLQFPNYSSELNVNALELDDSALYLCASSLGSNEQFFGPGTRLTVL.

This clonotype was observed a handful of times. The chain recombines TRBV9 with TRBJ1-6; D call uncertain. CDR1 and CDR2 from the germline V gene are SGDLS and YYNGEE. V was trimmed by 4 bases and J by 0 bases, leaving 11 bases between them. The CDR3 contains 16 residues. The CDR3 here is CASSPRGSSYNSPLHF. As DNA, the CDR3 is TGTGCCAGCAGCCCCCGGGGAAGCTCCTATAATTCACCCCTCCACTTT.

This clonotype was counted many times. The CDR3 is CSASGDRINYGYTF. CDR3 nucleotides: TGCAGTGCTAGCGGGGACAGGATTAACTATGGCTACACCTTC. This sequence joins TRBV20-1 and TRBJ1-2; 8 bases are shared with TRBD1. With 3 bases clipped from V and 1 base from J, the junction kept 4 bases outside the gene matches. There are 14 residues in the CDR3. In germline, CDR1 is DFQATT, CDR2 SNEGSKA (reference sequence).

This clonotype is medium-sized by share. V and J are TRBV5-1 and TRBJ2-2, with D possibly TRBD2 on 6 matching bases. The CDR3 is made up of 14 amino acids. The V gene lost 1 base and the J gene lost 3 bases, with 7 bases spanning the gap. Germline V gene lookup returns CDR1 SGHRS and CDR2 YFSETQ. The CDR3 loop is CASSLTGDTGELFF. As DNA, the CDR3 is TGCGCCAGCAGCTTGACGGGGGACACCGGGGAGCTGTTTTTT.

This clonotype was recorded at least ten times. This chain connects TRBV5-1 to TRBJ2-5, with D maybe TRBD2 (6 bases). This CDR3 spans 15 amino acids. The germline gives CDR1 SGHRS, CDR2 YFSETQ. Deletions cut 4 bases from V and 2 bases from J, with 15 bases between. The DNA for the CDR3 is TGCGCCAGCAGCGACCACGGGACTTTTCAAGAGACCCAGTACTTC. As protein: CASSDHGTFQETQYF.

In its sample, this clonotype ranks as medium-sized. The V and J genes are TRBV12-3 or TRBV12-4 and TRBJ2-3; 11 bases are a match to TRBD2. The CDR3 contains 13 residues. J gave up 7 bases and V 6 bases, and 3 bases lay outside the gene matches. The CDR3 loop is CASRGTSGYTQYF. DNA of the CDR3: TGTGCCAGCAGGGGGACTAGCGGTTATACGCAGTATTTT.

This clonotype was counted ten times or more. Sequence at one end of the junction differs from germline and may be a read error. V is TRBV7-7 and J is TRBJ2-1, with TRBD2 identical over 9 bases. This CDR3 is 16 amino acids long. CDR1 and CDR2 (germline): SSHAT, FNYEAQ (reference sequence). The CDR3 loop is CASSLRGLAGYNEQFF. As DNA, the CDR3 is TGTGCTAGCAGCTTAAGGGGTCTAGCGGGATATAATGAGCAGTTCTTC.

Judged by abundance, this clonotype is medium-sized. V gene TRBV2 combines with J gene TRBJ1-5; the match to TRBD1 covers 9 bases. V shed 6 bases and J 2 bases; nucleotides not matched to a gene: 5. The germline V gene encodes CDR1 SNHLY and CDR2 FYNNEI. This CDR3 has 15 amino acids. The CDR3 coding sequence is TGTGCCAGCAGGGACAGGGGCACGGGCAATCAGCCCCAGCATTTT. Translating it yields CASRDRGTGNQPQHF.

The chain uses TRBV9 and TRBJ1-2; D is uncertain. The V end was cut by 4 bases, the J end by 5 bases, with 9 bases between. CDR1 SGDLS and CDR2 YYNGEE come from the germline V gene. CDR3 size: 12 residues. The CDR3 nucleotides are TGTGCCAGCAGCACGGGAGATTATGGCTACACCTTC. It encodes CASSTGDYGYTF.

In its sample, this clonotype is medium-sized (0.01 to 0.1%). This chain uses TRBV5-4 with TRBJ2-4; D is unresolved. Trimming removed 4 bases at V and 0 bases at J, with 5 bases between. The germline CDR1 and CDR2 sequences are SGHNT and YYREEE (reference sequence). The CDR3 is 13 residues long. The CDR3 sequence is CASSDSAKNIQYF. CDR3 sequence (DNA): TGTGCCAGCAGCGACTCAGCCAAAAACATTCAGTACTTC.

This clonotype was found a few times. The chain employs TRBV27 and TRBJ1-1, with no clear D. Trimming took 4 bases from V and 7 from J, leaving 13 bases between them. The CDR3 contains 13 residues. Germline CDR1 reads MNHEY; CDR2 reads SMNVEV (reference sequence). DNA for the CDR3: TGTGCCAGCAGTTACGTAGGGATGGATGAAGCTTTCTTT. Protein: CASSYVGMDEAFF.

Judged by abundance, this clonotype is medium-sized (0.01 to 0.1%). The J gene is TRBJ2-7, the V gene TRBV20-1, with 8 bases aligning to TRBD1. This CDR3 region has 14 residues. Germline V gene lookup returns CDR1 DFQATT and CDR2 SNEGSKA (reference sequence). Unmatched junction bases numbered 10, after V lost 5 bases and J lost 4 bases. The DNA of the CDR3 is TGCAGTGCTTCTCCCGGGACAGGCGTGTACGAGCAGTACTTC. It is translated as CSASPGTGVYEQYF.

This clonotype was seen a handful of times. V and J are TRBV20-1 and TRBJ2-5; D might be TRBD2 (5 bases). Germline loops: CDR1 DFQATT, CDR2 SNEGSKA (reference sequence). CDR3 length: 14 amino acids. Trimming left V 6 bases short and J 2 bases short, with 16 bases between. The CDR3 DNA is TGCAGTGCCGCGGGTCCAGCGACGCAAGAGACCCAGTACTTC. It specifies CSAAGPATQETQYF.

This clonotype was observed a handful of times. The V gene is TRBV5-6, the J gene TRBJ2-6; D remains unclear. CDR1 and CDR2 from the germline V gene are SGHDT and YYEEEE. The CDR3 totals 16 residues. V was clipped by 1 base and J by 2 bases, with 10 bases between them. This chain's CDR3 is CASSLWPMAGANVLTF. CDR3 DNA sequence: TGTGCCAGCAGCTTGTGGCCCATGGCTGGGGCCAACGTCCTGACTTTC.

This clonotype is medium-sized (0.01 to 0.1%). The chain carries TRBV7-9 and TRBJ2-3; 9 bases fit TRBD2. CDR3 size: 15 residues. J lost 6 bases, V lost 5 bases, and 9 bases had no gene match. Germline V gene sequence: CDR1 SEHNR, CDR2 FQNEAQ (reference sequence). CDR3 in amino acids: CASSRSGLAGDTQYF. For the CDR3, the DNA is TGTGCCAGCAGCCGCTCGGGACTAGCTGGTGATACGCAGTATTTT.

By share of the sample, this clonotype is large. This chain uses TRBV7-9 with TRBJ2-7; TRBD1 matches 8 bases. The V gene end was trimmed by 3 bases and the J gene end by 3 bases; junction bases not matched to a gene: 4. The germline V gene has CDR1 SEHNR and CDR2 FQNEAQ (reference sequence). The CDR3 is made up of 14 amino acids. The CDR3 coding sequence is TGTGCCAGCAGCTTCGGGACAGGCCACTACGAGCAGTACTTC. Encoded protein: CASSFGTGHYEQYF.

V usage is TRBV28 and J usage is TRBJ1-2, with 7 positions matching TRBD1. CDR1 is MDHEN, CDR2 SYDVKM, per germline. This CDR3 is built from 14 residues. With V trimmed by 2 bases and J by 4 bases, 4 bases remained unmatched. CDR3 DNA: TGTGCCAGCAGTTTAGGGGGACAGTCCTATGGCTACACCTTC. Residues: CASSLGGQSYGYTF.

In its sample, this clonotype is medium-sized (0.01 to 0.1%). The chain has TRBV20-1 and TRBJ1-2; 7 bases align to TRBD1. This CDR3 has 14 amino acids. V gave up 1 base and J gave up 8 bases; unmatched junction bases: 10. Germline loops: CDR1 DFQATT, CDR2 SNEGSKA (reference sequence). Here the CDR3 DNA reads TGCAGTGCTAGAGTAGGGGGCGAAGCTGACGGCTACACCTTC. It specifies CSARVGGEADGYTF.

Many counts were recorded for this clonotype. The V gene is TRBV11-2, the J gene TRBJ1-3, with D perhaps matching TRBD1 (6 bases). This CDR3 has 14 amino acids. Trimming cost V 5 bases and J 5 bases, with 13 bases left between them. Germline-derived CDR1 and CDR2 are SGHAT and FQNNGV. The CDR3 protein is CASSLGQRRNTIYF. Written as DNA, the CDR3 is TGTGCCAGCAGCCTAGGACAGCGTAGAAACACCATATATTTT.

This clonotype is classed as medium-sized (0.01 to 0.1%). The rearrangement uses TRBV7-2 and TRBJ2-2; D possibly corresponds to TRBD1 (5 bases). V lost 1 base, J lost 4 bases, and 10 bases lay in between. The CDR3 is made up of 15 amino acids. Per germline, CDR1 SGHTA and CDR2 FQGNSA. The CDR3 sequence: CASSLDRWPTGELFF. In DNA, the CDR3 is TGTGCCAGCAGCTTAGACAGGTGGCCCACCGGGGAGCTGTTTTTT. The entire variable domain, with the rest obtained from reference TRBV7-2 and TRBJ2-2, is as follows: GAGVSQSPSNKVTEKGKDVELRCDPISGHTALYWYRQSLGQGLEFLIYFQGNSAPDKSGLPSDRFSAERTGGSVSTLTIQRTQQEDSAVYLCASSLDRWPTGELFFGEGSRLTVL.

The chain combines TRBV6-6 with TRBJ1-2, with 8 bases aligning to TRBD1. CDR3 length: 18 residues. Per germline, CDR1 MNHNY and CDR2 SVGAGI (reference sequence). J was trimmed by 0 bases and V by 6 bases; bases with no gene match: 15. Here the CDR3 DNA reads TGTGCCAGCAGCCTCGGGACAGGAACAATCACCTCTAACTATGGCTACACCTTC. This codes for CASSLGTGTITSNYGYTF.

The V and J genes are TRBV10-3 and TRBJ2-1, with 10 bases matching TRBD2. V shed 0 bases and J 7 bases; nucleotides not matched to a gene: 3. This CDR3 region has 15 residues. The germline CDR1 and CDR2 sequences are ENHRY and SYGVKD. The CDR3 is CAISESTSGANEQFF. CDR3 sequence (DNA): TGTGCCATCAGTGAGTCAACTAGCGGGGCGAATGAGCAGTTCTTC.